One sample yielded the 27 T cell receptor beta chains listed below, sequenced in a study of CD8 T cells in Susac syndrome. RNA in amounts of roughly 0.45 to 1 ug was reverse transcribed with random hexamers. From the immunoSEQ multiplex PCR reads, TCRdb called clonotypes with MiXCR, one entry per CDR3 protein. The table lists more than 150,000 distinct CDR3 sequences, around 95% of them singletons. Sequencing used CD4+ T cells from PBMCs. These receptors originate from a human donor with Susac syndrome.

This clonotype was counted once. V and J are TRBV5-7 and TRBJ1-6; TRBD1 might be the D (6 bases). TRBV5-7 is annotated as an ORF whose role is uncertain. CDR3 length equals 15 residues. The V and J ends lost 4 bases and 7 bases respectively, with 15 bases between them. For the CDR3, the DNA is TGTGCCAGCAGCGCGGGGGGGAGGGGGAATTCACCCCTCCACTTT. It encodes CASSAGGRGNSPLHF.

V is TRBV20-1 and J is TRBJ2-3; TRBD2 might be the D (6 bases). This CDR3 is built from 13 residues. The germline gives CDR1 DFQATT, CDR2 SNEGSKA (reference sequence). V was clipped by 6 bases and J by 4 bases, with 14 bases between them. The CDR3 region is CSARLVAADTQYF. The CDR3 DNA reads TGCAGTGCCAGACTAGTCGCTGCAGATACGCAGTATTTT.

V and J are TRBV7-2 and TRBJ2-5, with D perhaps matching TRBD2 (6 bases). Germline lookup yields CDR1 SGHTA and CDR2 FQGNSA. With 1 base removed from V and 5 bases from J, the gap between germline ends came to 11 bases. This CDR3 region has 14 residues. CDR3 nucleotide sequence: TGTGCCAGCAGCTTAGATGCGGGGCCGGAGACCCAGTACTTC. It is translated as CASSLDAGPETQYF.

This clonotype was seen once. The V call is TRBV12-3 or TRBV12-4, the J call TRBJ2-1, with D unclear. The V end lost 6 bases, the J end lost 7 bases, and 13 bases lay between the germline ends. The CDR3 has 13 residues. CDR3 bases: TGTGCCAGCAGCTCTGCCCAGGTTAATGAGCAGTTCTTC. It encodes CASSSAQVNEQFF.

In its sample, this clonotype was seen once. The chain has TRBV20-1 and TRBJ2-3; 14 nucleotides align to TRBD2. V was clipped by 4 bases and J by 2 bases; unmatched bases: 23. The V gene's germline CDR1 is DFQATT and CDR2 SNEGSKA (reference sequence). The CDR3 consists of 22 residues. The CDR3, as DNA: TGCAGTGCTATACAGCGGGGGAACTGGGGACTAGCGGGGGCCGCCCCCACAGATACGCAGTATTTT. Encoded protein: CSAIQRGNWGLAGAAPTDTQYF.

This CDR3 reads CSAGDSRNTEAFF. DNA for the CDR3: TGCAGCGCCGGCGACAGTCGTAACACTGAAGCTTTCTTT. V gene TRBV29-1 combines with J gene TRBJ1-1; D may be TRBD1 (5 bases). The V and J ends lost 7 bases and 2 bases respectively, with 14 bases between them. Germline V gives CDR1 SQVTM, CDR2 ANQGSEA. CDR3 length: 13 residues.

The chain recombines TRBV18 with TRBJ2-2; D perhaps matches TRBD1 (5 bases). V was cut by 3 bases and J by 2 bases, with 10 bases left in between. Per germline, CDR1 KGHSH and CDR2 LQKENI. CDR3 length: 15 amino acids. Here the CDR3 reads CASSPATENTGELFF. The CDR3 nucleotides read TGTGCCAGCTCACCCGCGACAGAAAACACCGGGGAGCTGTTTTTT.

The V and J genes are TRBV20-1 and TRBJ1-1; tentatively, D is TRBD1 (5 bases). Germline loops: CDR1 DFQATT, CDR2 SNEGSKA (reference sequence). The V and J ends lost 6 bases and 2 bases respectively, with 16 bases between them. The CDR3 consists of 14 residues. The CDR3 spells CSATVTATNTEAFF. CDR3 nucleotide sequence: TGCAGTGCGACCGTGACAGCTACTAACACTGAAGCTTTCTTT.

This clonotype showed up just once. This chain connects TRBV5-6 to TRBJ2-6; D unclear. CDR1 and CDR2 (germline): SGHDT, YYEEEE. V dropped 2 bases and J dropped 2 bases, with 8 bases sitting between them. The CDR3 totals 15 residues. CDR3 sequence reads: CASSLQGPGANVLTF. DNA for the CDR3: TGTGCCAGCAGCTTACAAGGACCTGGGGCCAACGTCCTGACTTTC.

V gene TRBV20-1 combines with J gene TRBJ1-5; 10 bases agree with TRBD1. This CDR3 is 18 amino acids long. Germline trimming cut 2 bases from V and 0 bases from J; bases unmatched to any gene: 10. Germline V gives CDR1 DFQATT, CDR2 SNEGSKA (reference sequence). The CDR3 protein is CSARKPGQGPYSNQPQHF. The CDR3, as DNA: TGCAGTGCTAGAAAACCGGGACAGGGGCCCTATAGCAATCAGCCCCAGCATTTT.

This clonotype was detected only once. The rearrangement joins TRBV25-1 to TRBJ2-7, with D maybe TRBD1 (6 bases). CDR1 MGHDK and CDR2 SYGVNS come from the germline V gene. The CDR3 loop spans 13 amino acids. The V end lost 5 bases, the J end lost 3 bases, and 11 bases lay between the germline ends. The CDR3 nucleotides are TGTGCCAGCAGTACCCCGGACAGCTACGAGCAGTACTTC. This sequence encodes CASSTPDSYEQYF.

This chain links TRBV12-5 with TRBJ2-4; D may be TRBD1 (5 bases). This CDR3 has 14 amino acids. Trimming stripped 6 bases from V and 9 bases from J, with 18 bases between. The germline gives CDR1 LGHNT, CDR2 FRNRAP. The CDR3 here is CASGPELWGGIQYF. For the CDR3, the DNA is TGTGCTAGTGGCCCCGAGTTGTGGGGCGGCATTCAGTACTTC.

The chain has TRBV6-6 and TRBJ2-3, with 7 bases lining up with TRBD1. Germline values: CDR1 MNHNY, CDR2 SVGAGI (reference sequence). The CDR3 contains 14 residues. Germline trimming cut 6 bases from V and 0 bases from J; bases unmatched to any gene: 3. The CDR3 reads CASSETGSTDTQYF. The DNA of the CDR3 is TGTGCCAGCAGCGAGACAGGGAGCACAGATACGCAGTATTTT.

This clonotype was observed a single time. V gene TRBV29-1 combines with J gene TRBJ2-3; D is unresolved. From germline, CDR1 is SQVTM and CDR2 ANQGSEA. The V and J ends lost 3 bases and 1 base respectively, with 8 bases between them. The CDR3 is 13 amino acids. The CDR3 region has the DNA TGCAGCGTTGAGGCTAGGGGCACAGATACGCAGTATTTT. This gives the protein CSVEARGTDTQYF.

The chain employs TRBV3-1 and TRBJ2-1; weak D call: TRBD2 (5 bases). Trimming left V 1 base short and J 7 bases short, with 5 bases between. Per germline, CDR1 LGHDT and CDR2 YNNKEL (reference sequence). The CDR3 extends over 12 amino acids. The DNA of the CDR3 is TGTGCCAGCAGCCAAGTAGCGAATGAGCAGTTCTTC. It translates to CASSQVANEQFF.

The chain uses TRBV6-2 or TRBV6-3 and TRBJ2-1; no firm D call. Germline lookup yields CDR1 MNHEY and CDR2 SVGEGT. This CDR3 is 13 amino acids long. Between the trimmed V and J ends, which lost 2 bases and 9 bases, there was a span of 11 bases. CDR3 DNA: TGTGCCAGCAGTTACACAAAGGGCGGTGAGCAGTTCTTC. It codes for CASSYTKGGEQFF.

The chain joins TRBV20-1 to TRBJ2-7; 8 bases map to TRBD2. Germline CDR1 and CDR2: DFQATT and SNEGSKA (reference sequence). After removal of 6 bases from V and 3 bases from J, the junction contained 7 bases not matched to a gene. The CDR3 extends over 13 amino acids. CDR3 protein: CSARRGGSYEQYF. CDR3 DNA: TGCAGTGCCAGACGGGGGGGTAGCTACGAGCAGTACTTC.

V usage is TRBV12-3 or TRBV12-4 and J usage is TRBJ2-5; no reliable D call. V lost 6 bases, J lost 2 bases, and 4 bases lay in between. This CDR3 is 11 amino acids long. Here the CDR3 DNA reads TGTGCCAGCAGAAATCAAGAGACCCAGTACTTC. It encodes CASRNQETQYF.

The chain couples TRBV18 to TRBJ1-1, with 8 bases aligning to TRBD1. V trimming: 6 bases; J trimming: 2 bases; junction bases outside the gene matches: 5. Germline loops: CDR1 KGHSH, CDR2 LQKENI. The CDR3 spans 14 residues. CDR3: CASSVDRANTEAFF. The DNA of the CDR3 is TGTGCCAGCTCCGTGGACAGGGCTAACACTGAAGCTTTCTTT.

The chain joins TRBV3-1 to TRBJ1-2; no clear D. V was cut by 0 bases and J by 5 bases, with 10 bases left in between. Germline loops: CDR1 LGHDT, CDR2 YNNKEL (reference sequence). The CDR3 runs 14 residues. CDR3 in amino acids: CASSQEDRGYGYTF. CDR3 DNA sequence: TGTGCCAGCAGCCAAGAGGACCGAGGTTATGGCTACACCTTC.

The chain has TRBV11-3 and TRBJ2-3; D may correspond to TRBD1 or TRBD2 (5 bases each). The V gene's germline CDR1 is SGHNT and CDR2 YENEEA. Trimming left V 5 bases short and J 3 bases short, with 15 bases between. The CDR3 is 15 amino acids. The CDR3 sequence is CASSPGLKATDTQYF. As DNA, the CDR3 is TGTGCCAGCAGCCCGGGGCTAAAGGCAACAGATACGCAGTATTTT.

The V and J genes are TRBV15 and TRBJ1-2; 10 positions match TRBD1. V shed 3 bases, J shed 3 bases, and the junction held 16 bases outside the gene matches. This CDR3 is 19 amino acids long. Germline CDR1 and CDR2: LNHNV and YYDKDF (reference sequence). CDR3 sequence: CATSSPLPGQGPVDYGYTF. The CDR3 DNA follows: TGTGCCACCAGCAGCCCTTTGCCGGGACAGGGGCCGGTAGACTATGGCTACACCTTC. Looking up the rest from reference TRBV15 and TRBJ1-2 gives the full variable domain: DAMVIQNPRYQVTQFGKPVTLSCSQTLNHNVMYWYQQKSSQAPKLLFHYYDKDFNNEADTPDNFQSRRPNTSFCFLDIRSPGLGDTAMYLCATSSPLPGQGPVDYGYTFGSGTRLTVV.

The gene calls are TRBV6-5 and TRBJ1-1; D ambiguous. V gave up 1 base and J gave up 1 base, with 4 bases separating them. Germline lookup yields CDR1 MNHEY and CDR2 SVGAGI. CDR3 length: 13 amino acids. The CDR3 spells CASSYWGNTEAFF. The DNA for the CDR3 is TGTGCCAGCAGTTACTGGGGGAACACTGAAGCTTTCTTT.

The chain has TRBV30 and TRBJ2-5; D is uncertain. CDR3 size: 14 residues. The V end was cut by 0 bases, the J end by 4 bases, with 12 bases between. Germline V gene lookup returns CDR1 GTSNPN and CDR2 SVGIG (reference sequence). CDR3 DNA: TGTGCCTGGAGTGTAACTGGGGTTAGAGAGACCCAGTACTTC. This sequence encodes CAWSVTGVRETQYF.

The chain carries TRBV30 and TRBJ2-2; 8 bases align to TRBD1. The CDR3 totals 12 residues. Trimming cost V 1 base and J 15 bases; bases outside gene matches: 7. Germline V gives CDR1 GTSNPN, CDR2 SVGIG (reference sequence). CDR3 nucleotide sequence: TGTGCCTGGAGTGCGGGGACAGGCCGGTTGTTTTTT. Its translation is CAWSAGTGRLFF. The full variable domain, in which reference TRBV30 and TRBJ2-2 provide the parts outside the CDR3, is SQTIHQWPATLVQPVGSPLSLECTVEGTSNPNLYWYRQAAGRGLQLLFYSVGIGQISSEVPQNLSASRPQDRQFILSSKKLLLSDSGFYLCAWSAGTGRLFFGEGSRLTVL.

The CDR3, as DNA: TGCAGCGTTGAGGGGGGACAGGGGTACTATGGCTACACCTTC. Translating it yields CSVEGGQGYYGYTF. This sequence joins TRBV29-1 and TRBJ1-2; 10 bases align to TRBD1. CDR1 is SQVTM and CDR2 is ANQGSEA in the germline V gene. This CDR3 comprises 14 residues. Unmatched junction bases numbered 4, after V lost 3 bases and J lost 3 bases. The variable domain in full, completed from reference TRBV29-1 and TRBJ1-2, reads SAVISQKPSRDICQRGTSLTIQCQVDSQVTMMFWYRQQPGQSLTLIATANQGSEATYESGFVIDKFPISRPNLTFSTLTVSNMSPEDSSIYLCSVEGGQGYYGYTFGSGTRLTVV.

The rearrangement uses TRBV23-1 and TRBJ1-2; D may be TRBD1 (5 bases). TRBV23-1 is an ORF, and what it does is uncertain. The V and J ends lost 4 bases and 4 bases respectively, with 13 bases between them. CDR3 length: 14 amino acids. This chain's CDR3 is CASSLRTPTYGYTF. In DNA, the CDR3 is TGCGCCAGCAGTCTTAGGACACCAACCTATGGCTACACCTTC.